The TCR beta chain described here comes from a study of cytomegalovirus exposure and HLA in healthy donors (dated by TCRdb to about 2017). About the investigation overall: According to a later analysis, one platform produced both the roughly 110 validation repertoires and the 550 to 800 repertoires of the first cohort. A separate validation cohort of roughly 120 different subjects was used in addition to the roughly 670-subject first cohort. The study combined high-throughput TCR immunosequencing, statistical association of individual TCRs with disease status, and machine learning to predict cytomegalovirus infection status. The aim of the study was to test whether cataloging public T cell receptors could identify signatures of past pathogen exposure. General conclusions and limits of the study: The validation cohort had no HLA typing available for a later analysis, so co-occurrence within that cohort was assessed over all 120 or so repertoires. While some public TCRs were present in many individuals, most TCR sequences turned up only very rarely across donors. A total of fewer than 200 TCR beta chains were listed by the study as associated with cytomegalovirus. In a later analysis, TCRs clustered in the first cohort were found to also tend to co-occur in the 120 or so validation repertoires, with approximately 93% of cluster scores above 0. The authors suggested that the approach could potentially be extended to other disease states and immunological phenotypes. In vitro tests confirmed that three of the cytomegalovirus-associated TCR beta chains recognize cytomegalovirus antigens. The classifier was reported to diagnose cytomegalovirus status with high specificity and sensitivity in both the original cohort and the validation cohort.

The trim is 7 bases for V and 2 bases for J, with a gap of 12 bases between the germline ends. The CDR3 has 12 amino acids, counting the end cysteine and phenylalanine. Only the CDR3 DNA is retained, 36 bases long and in frame from the first base. CDR1 is given as SQVTM and CDR2 as ANQGSEA, both from the germline V gene. The protocol used for the library was the immunoSEQ multiplex PCR assay. In the authors' own workflow: A statistical classification framework was built to diagnose cytomegalovirus status from the catalog of TCR beta chain sequences. The table comes from immuneACCESS by way of TCRdb, which keeps in-frame sequences with V and J called. Part of the clones is missing from these tables; in studies checked, under half for an unresolved V gene and the rest for unknown reasons. Clonal size and the V and J genes are those of that table, whereas D and trimming came from the DNA. In this sample the table shows roughly 150,000 clones, less than 90% of which occur a single time. Approximately 2.4% of the sample is taken by the ten largest.

On this clone: Its antigen target is currently unknown. No base-level quality is on record; no much larger clone is a single base apart.

The donors were included in the validation cohort of some 120 subjects, a group kept apart from the 666-subject first cohort. The sequence links TRBV29-1 to TRBJ2-7; tentative D gene TRBD2, with 5 bases matching. The sample consisted of PBMCs. The origin of this receptor is a woman between 18 and 29 years old in good health and CMV-seronegative. The base sequence is TGCAGCGCCCGAGGGTTCACCTACGAGCAGTACTTC. It is translated as CSARGFTYEQYF.